This T cell receptor beta chain was observed in a study of cytomegalovirus exposure and HLA in healthy donors. J was trimmed by 4 bases and V by 4 bases; bases with no gene match: 10. This CDR3 spans 15 amino acids. Germline V gene sequence: CDR1 SGDLS, CDR2 YYNGEE. Vbeta (60) and Jbeta (13) primers were used in the PCR. Method: immunoSEQ multiplex PCR; TCRdb's copy keeps in-frame clones and lacks some. The sample contains some 160,000 clones, around 80% of which appear only once. The material sequenced was PBMCs. This TCR was sampled from a middle-aged man in good health and CMV-seronegative. This chain connects TRBV9 to TRBJ1-2, with TRBD1 identical over 7 bases. CDR3 DNA: TGTGCCAGCAGCACCCGGGACAGCATAACCTATGGCTACACCTTC. Amino acids: CASSTRDSITYGYTF.